This T cell receptor beta chain derives from a study of graft-versus-host responses after intestinal transplantation. Turning to the study itself: Anti-thymocyte globulin induction was given to all recipients, followed by tacrolimus and steroids for around three years.

Assay: immunoSEQ multiplex PCR; the TCRdb copy retains only in-frame clones and omits some. The sample has about 19,000 clones, 38% seen once; the top ten hold about 0.9%. This CDR3 contains 16 residues. Trimming cost V 3 bases and J 0 bases, with 12 bases left between them. CDR1 is SGHVS and CDR2 is FQNEAQ in the germline V gene. This clonotype was sampled from a human patient who received an intestinal transplant. This sequence joins TRBV7-8 and TRBJ2-1; D is ambiguous. Sequencing was performed on alloreactive CD4+ T cells from a mixed lymphocyte reaction culture, taken before intestinal transplant. Stated subset: CFSE-low proliferating T cells sorted from roughly six-day pre-transplant mixed lymphocyte reaction (GvH or HvG direction). CDR3 residues: CASSFSTPASYNEQFF. The CDR3 bases are TGTGCCAGCAGCTTCTCAACACCTGCCTCCTACAATGAGCAGTTCTTC.